This is a list of T cell receptor beta chains from one sample in a study of T cells in Graves' hyperthyroidism and ophthalmopathy. TCRdb recomputed calls from the multiplex PCR reads with MiXCR, one row per CDR3 protein. The profile shows under 350,000 distinct CDR3 sequences, 15% to 20% of them singletons. The sample comprised blood. Receptors were obtained from a woman aged 50 to 65 with Graves' hyperthyroidism. Both conserved end residues are part of each CDR3. The D gene is left open where the match is weak. The size field is filled for only some rows; it gives once, few, many or a size class.

CDR3 length: 12
J gene: TRBJ2-3
D gene: NA
V gene: TRBV2
clone size: many
CDR3 protein: CASSELPDTQYF
CDR3 DNA: TGTGCCAGCAGTGAGTTGCCAGATACGCAGTATTTT

CDR3 length: 15
J gene: TRBJ1-3
D gene: TRBD1
V gene: TRBV5-1
clone size: NA
CDR3 protein: CASSEGQSSGNTIYF
CDR3 DNA: TGCGCCAGCAGCGAGGGACAGAGCTCTGGAAACACCATATATTTT

CDR3 length: 15
J gene: TRBJ2-7
D gene: TRBD2
V gene: TRBV20-1
clone size: few
CDR3 protein: CSAKKGLAEGYEQYF
CDR3 DNA: TGCAGTGCAAAGAAGGGACTAGCGGAGGGCTACGAGCAGTACTTC

CDR3 length: 14
J gene: TRBJ2-1
D gene: TRBD2
V gene: TRBV28
clone size: many
CDR3 protein: CASSSSGTYNEQFF
CDR3 DNA: TGTGCCAGCAGTTCTAGCGGAACCTACAATGAGCAGTTCTTC

CDR3 length: 15
J gene: TRBJ2-1
D gene: NA
V gene: TRBV15
clone size: NA
CDR3 protein: CATSRAGEPYNEQFF
CDR3 DNA: TGTGCCACCAGCAGAGCGGGAGAGCCCTACAATGAGCAGTTCTTC

CDR3 length: 15
J gene: TRBJ1-6
D gene: NA
V gene: TRBV28
clone size: NA
CDR3 protein: CASISGSSYNSPLHF
CDR3 DNA: TGTGCCAGCATCTCAGGGAGCTCCTATAATTCACCCCTCCACTTT

CDR3 length: 17
J gene: TRBJ2-3
D gene: TRBD2
V gene: TRBV11-3
clone size: NA
CDR3 protein: CASNHPRGGGGTDTQYF
CDR3 DNA: TGTGCCAGCAACCACCCCCGGGGGGGGGGCGGCACAGATACGCAGTATTTT

CDR3 length: 13
J gene: TRBJ1-2
D gene: NA
V gene: TRBV6-1
clone size: few
CDR3 protein: CASSDGGLLGYTF
CDR3 DNA: TGTGCCAGCAGCGACGGGGGTTTGCTCGGCTACACCTTC

CDR3 length: 17
J gene: TRBJ2-1
D gene: TRBD2
V gene: TRBV7-9
clone size: NA
CDR3 protein: CASSLSGTGTSGRGQFF
CDR3 DNA: TGTGCCAGCAGCTTATCGGGAACCGGGACTAGCGGGAGGGGGCAGTTCTTC

CDR3 length: 13
J gene: TRBJ2-5
D gene: NA
V gene: TRBV4-1
clone size: NA
CDR3 protein: CASSLTFRETQYF
CDR3 DNA: TGCGCCAGCAGCCTAACTTTCCGGGAGACCCAGTACTTC

CDR3 length: 15
J gene: TRBJ2-5
D gene: NA
V gene: TRBV7-6
clone size: many
CDR3 protein: CASSSTGSLRETQYF
CDR3 DNA: TGTGCCAGCAGCTCCACAGGTTCCCTCAGGGAGACCCAGTACTTC

CDR3 length: 18
J gene: TRBJ2-3
D gene: TRBD1
V gene: TRBV18
clone size: few
CDR3 protein: CASSPRAGGRFRTDTQYF
CDR3 DNA: TGTGCCAGCTCACCAAGGGCAGGGGGCAGGTTTCGAACAGATACGCAGTATTTT

CDR3 length: 13
J gene: TRBJ2-5
D gene: NA
V gene: TRBV6-5
clone size: many
CDR3 protein: CASSYTGQETQYF
CDR3 DNA: TGTGCCAGCAGTTACACGGGGCAAGAGACCCAGTACTTC

CDR3 length: 16
J gene: TRBJ2-3
D gene: NA
V gene: TRBV2
clone size: many
CDR3 protein: CASSEEGLARTDTQYF
CDR3 DNA: TGTGCCAGCAGTGAAGAAGGGCTAGCGCGTACAGATACGCAGTATTTT

CDR3 length: 15
J gene: TRBJ2-3
D gene: NA
V gene: TRBV13
clone size: many
CDR3 protein: CASSSPRASRDTQYF
CDR3 DNA: TGTGCCAGCAGCTCGCCAAGAGCGTCGCGAGATACGCAGTATTTT

CDR3 length: 13
J gene: TRBJ1-1
D gene: NA
V gene: TRBV12-3/TRBV12-4
clone size: NA
CDR3 protein: CASNKGGRTEAFF
CDR3 DNA: TGTGCCAGCAATAAGGGGGGGAGGACTGAAGCTTTCTTT

CDR3 length: 12
J gene: TRBJ1-5
D gene: NA
V gene: TRBV5-1
clone size: many
CDR3 protein: CASRQDNQPQHF
CDR3 DNA: TGCGCCAGCCGGCAGGATAATCAGCCCCAGCATTTT

CDR3 length: 14
J gene: TRBJ2-5
D gene: NA
V gene: TRBV4-1
clone size: few
CDR3 protein: CASSQGQRLETQYF
CDR3 DNA: TGCGCCAGCAGCCAAGGACAGCGGCTGGAGACCCAGTACTTC

CDR3 length: 13
J gene: TRBJ2-5
D gene: NA
V gene: TRBV12-3/TRBV12-4
clone size: few
CDR3 protein: CASSSSAGETQYF
CDR3 DNA: TGTGCCAGCAGCTCTTCCGCCGGAGAGACCCAGTACTTC

CDR3 length: 16
J gene: TRBJ2-2
D gene: NA
V gene: TRBV12-5
clone size: many
CDR3 protein: CASGDGQLSDAEELFF
CDR3 DNA: TGTGCTAGTGGGGATGGACAGCTTTCGGATGCCGAGGAGCTGTTTTTT

CDR3 length: 14
J gene: TRBJ2-5
D gene: TRBD1
V gene: TRBV6-1
clone size: NA
CDR3 protein: CASRRYRGEETQYF
CDR3 DNA: TGTGCCAGCAGACGTTACAGGGGGGAGGAGACCCAGTACTTC

CDR3 length: 14
J gene: TRBJ1-1
D gene: TRBD1
V gene: TRBV15
clone size: few
CDR3 protein: CATSKDRVDTEAFF
CDR3 DNA: TGTGCCACCAGCAAAGACAGGGTTGACACTGAAGCTTTCTTT

CDR3 length: 14
J gene: TRBJ2-5
D gene: TRBD1
V gene: TRBV29-1
clone size: many
CDR3 protein: CSVSDRAFSETQYF
CDR3 DNA: TGCAGCGTTTCGGACAGGGCATTTTCGGAGACCCAGTACTTC